Listed below are T cell receptor beta chains from one sample, sequenced in a study of response to subunit inactivated influenza vaccine. TCRdb passed the RT-PCR reads through MiXCR, listing each CDR3 protein once. The table records around 500,000 distinct CDR3 sequences, over 9.5% of them present only once. Sequencing was performed on PBMCs from blood, taken roughly 47 days after vaccination. The source of these receptors is a man over 45 who received an inactivated influenza vaccine. The CDR3 runs from the conserved cysteine through the conserved F or W. Fields, in order: V gene, J gene, CDR3 protein.

v_gene: TRBV20-1; j_gene: TRBJ2-5; CDR3aa: CSAQRKRLAGAQETQYF
v_gene: TRBV9; j_gene: TRBJ1-2; CDR3aa: CASSVDWPDYGYTF
v_gene: TRBV4-1; j_gene: TRBJ2-6; CDR3aa: CASSALTGANVLTF
v_gene: TRBV4-3; j_gene: TRBJ2-1; CDR3aa: CASSQEGGDNEQFF
v_gene: TRBV6-1; j_gene: TRBJ1-6; CDR3aa: CASSRTTYNNSPLHF
v_gene: TRBV4-1; j_gene: TRBJ2-5; CDR3aa: CASSQASFQETQYF
v_gene: TRBV11-2; j_gene: TRBJ2-5; CDR3aa: CASSPEREGTQYF
v_gene: TRBV6-5; j_gene: TRBJ2-6; CDR3aa: CASSYWGGNGANVLTF
v_gene: TRBV20-1; j_gene: TRBJ2-5; CDR3aa: CSAIGRTGGVETQYF
v_gene: TRBV27; j_gene: TRBJ2-5; CDR3aa: CASSFTGSRETQYF
v_gene: TRBV7-3; j_gene: TRBJ2-1; CDR3aa: CASSFSSSSSYNEQFF
v_gene: TRBV20-1; j_gene: TRBJ1-3; CDR3aa: CSARGIPESSGNTIYF